Listed below are T cell receptor beta chains from one sample, sequenced in a study of cytomegalovirus exposure and HLA in healthy donors. The table came from immunoSEQ multiplex PCR; TCRdb's copy has only in-frame clones and leaves some out. The sample holds 100,000 to 140,000 clones, 60% to 80% seen once. The sequencing sample was made of PBMCs. Receptors originate from a man aged 18-30 years in good health and CMV-seronegative. Each CDR3 is given with its conserved first and last residue. A D gene is named only where the DNA matches it firmly. Clone size is stated in some rows and not others, as once, few, many or a class when expanded.

CDR3 DNA: TGTGCCAGCAGCCTACCGACAGGGGCATTCACTGAAGCTTTCTTT; CDR3 protein: CASSLPTGAFTEAFF; clone size: .; J gene: TRBJ1-1; V gene: TRBV7-9; D gene: TRBD1
CDR3 DNA: TGTGCCAGCCGCCCCTCTAGCGAGTACACCGGGGAGCTGTTTTTT; CDR3 protein: CASRPSSEYTGELFF; clone size: .; J gene: TRBJ2-2; V gene: TRBV2; D gene: .
CDR3 DNA: TGTGCCAGCAGCTCCGGGACAGGGAGCACAGATACGCAGTATTTT; CDR3 protein: CASSSGTGSTDTQYF; clone size: .; J gene: TRBJ2-3; V gene: TRBV11-3; D gene: TRBD1
CDR3 DNA: TGTGCCAGCACCACAACCGGACTAGCGAGGGAGACCCAGTACTTC; CDR3 protein: CASTTTGLARETQYF; clone size: .; J gene: TRBJ2-5; V gene: TRBV6-5; D gene: TRBD2
CDR3 DNA: TGTGCCAGTCAGCCCTGGGAGAAAACCTACGAGCAGTACTTC; CDR3 protein: CASQPWEKTYEQYF; clone size: .; J gene: TRBJ2-7; V gene: TRBV5-6; D gene: .
CDR3 DNA: TGCGCCAGCAGCCAAGGTAGCTCGAATACGCAGTATTTT; CDR3 protein: CASSQGSSNTQYF; clone size: few; J gene: TRBJ2-3; V gene: TRBV4-3; D gene: .
CDR3 DNA: TGTGCCAGCTCACCCCAACCCCTACCGGTTCGCACTGAAGCTTTCTTT; CDR3 protein: CASSPQPLPVRTEAFF; clone size: .; J gene: TRBJ1-1; V gene: TRBV18; D gene: .
CDR3 DNA: TGTGCCAGTAGTATCAGACCCGTCTCGGGGGAAAAACTGTTTTTT; CDR3 protein: CASSIRPVSGEKLFF; clone size: once; J gene: TRBJ1-4; V gene: TRBV19; D gene: .
CDR3 DNA: TGTGCCAGCAGTTACTTGGGCACCCAGCCCCAGCATTTT; CDR3 protein: CASSYLGTQPQHF; clone size: once; J gene: TRBJ1-5; V gene: TRBV6-6; D gene: .
CDR3 DNA: TGTGCCAGCAGCCATCCCGAGACAGGGGTTGCAGATACGCAGTATTTT; CDR3 protein: CASSHPETGVADTQYF; clone size: .; J gene: TRBJ2-3; V gene: TRBV7-9; D gene: TRBD1
CDR3 DNA: TGTGCCAGCAGCGAGACAGGGTATAAAGAAAAACTGTTTTTT; CDR3 protein: CASSETGYKEKLFF; clone size: .; J gene: TRBJ1-4; V gene: TRBV7-9; D gene: TRBD1
CDR3 DNA: TGTGCCAGCAGTGAATGGACCGACAGGTTGAACACTGAAGCTTTCTTT; CDR3 protein: CASSEWTDRLNTEAFF; clone size: .; J gene: TRBJ1-1; V gene: TRBV25-1; D gene: .
CDR3 DNA: TGTGCCAGTAGTCGGGGGGGCCGGGAAAAACTGTTTTTT; CDR3 protein: CASSRGGREKLFF; clone size: few; J gene: TRBJ1-4; V gene: TRBV19; D gene: .
CDR3 DNA: TGTGCCAGCAGTTACGACGGGGAGGGGTACTATGGCTACACCTTC; CDR3 protein: CASSYDGEGYYGYTF; clone size: once; J gene: TRBJ1-2; V gene: TRBV6-6; D gene: .
CDR3 DNA: TGTGCCAGCAGTTTATTGGGGCCGAGAAATGAGCAGTTCTTC; CDR3 protein: CASSLLGPRNEQFF; clone size: .; J gene: TRBJ2-1; V gene: TRBV28; D gene: .
CDR3 DNA: TGTGCCAGCAGCAAGGACAGGGGGGGGCCGCATGAGCAGTTCTTC; CDR3 protein: CASSKDRGGPHEQFF; clone size: .; J gene: TRBJ2-1; V gene: TRBV7-9; D gene: TRBD1
CDR3 DNA: TGTGCCATCAGTGGGGCTAGCGGGGGTCCCTACGAGCAGTACTTC; CDR3 protein: CAISGASGGPYEQYF; clone size: .; J gene: TRBJ2-7; V gene: TRBV10-3; D gene: TRBD2
CDR3 DNA: TGTGCCAGCAGCCTCGCGGGCCTAGCGAATGAAAAACTGTTTTTT; CDR3 protein: CASSLAGLANEKLFF; clone size: .; J gene: TRBJ1-4; V gene: TRBV5-6; D gene: .
CDR3 DNA: TGTGCCAGTAGTGCGCAAAGGACAGGGGGCTACACCTTC; CDR3 protein: CASSAQRTGGYTF; clone size: .; J gene: TRBJ1-2; V gene: TRBV19; D gene: TRBD1
CDR3 DNA: TGTGCCAGCAGCATATGGCTCGAGACAGACCAAGAGACCCAGTACTTC; CDR3 protein: CASSIWLETDQETQYF; clone size: once; J gene: TRBJ2-5; V gene: TRBV7-3; D gene: .
CDR3 DNA: TGTTCCAGCAGCCGAGTTGGGGGGGACGATAACTATGGCTACACCTTC; CDR3 protein: CSSSRVGGDDNYGYTF; clone size: .; J gene: TRBJ1-2; V gene: TRBV7-9; D gene: .
CDR3 DNA: TGTGCCGGTTATAGCGGGGGGCAAGAGACCCAGTACTTC; CDR3 protein: CAGYSGGQETQYF; clone size: .; J gene: TRBJ2-5; V gene: TRBV6-1; D gene: TRBD2
CDR3 DNA: TGTGCCAGCAGCCGGACAGGGGTAACTGCAACTAATGAAAAACTGTTTTTT; CDR3 protein: CASSRTGVTATNEKLFF; clone size: .; J gene: TRBJ1-4; V gene: TRBV11-2; D gene: TRBD1
CDR3 DNA: TGTGCCAGCAGCAGAGGAGGGCCGACAGACACCATATATTTT; CDR3 protein: CASSRGGPTDTIYF; clone size: .; J gene: TRBJ1-3; V gene: TRBV7-9; D gene: .
CDR3 DNA: TGTGCCAGCAGTGACTTTGGCGGGGGAAGATACAATGAGCAGTTCTTC; CDR3 protein: CASSDFGGGRYNEQFF; clone size: .; J gene: TRBJ2-1; V gene: TRBV6-1; D gene: TRBD2
CDR3 DNA: TGCAGCGTTGGGGAAAAACAGGCAGCCTACGAGCAGTACTTC; CDR3 protein: CSVGEKQAAYEQYF; clone size: .; J gene: TRBJ2-7; V gene: TRBV29-1; D gene: .
CDR3 DNA: TGCGCCAGCAGCTTGGAATATAGCACAGATACGCAGTATTTT; CDR3 protein: CASSLEYSTDTQYF; clone size: .; J gene: TRBJ2-3; V gene: TRBV5-1; D gene: .
CDR3 DNA: TGTGCCAGCAGCTCCGGGGGTAGGGCCACAGATACGCAGTATTTT; CDR3 protein: CASSSGGRATDTQYF; clone size: .; J gene: TRBJ2-3; V gene: TRBV5-6; D gene: .
CDR3 DNA: TGCGCCAGCAGCTTGGCCGGTACTGGAAACACCATATATTTT; CDR3 protein: CASSLAGTGNTIYF; clone size: .; J gene: TRBJ1-3; V gene: TRBV5-1; D gene: .